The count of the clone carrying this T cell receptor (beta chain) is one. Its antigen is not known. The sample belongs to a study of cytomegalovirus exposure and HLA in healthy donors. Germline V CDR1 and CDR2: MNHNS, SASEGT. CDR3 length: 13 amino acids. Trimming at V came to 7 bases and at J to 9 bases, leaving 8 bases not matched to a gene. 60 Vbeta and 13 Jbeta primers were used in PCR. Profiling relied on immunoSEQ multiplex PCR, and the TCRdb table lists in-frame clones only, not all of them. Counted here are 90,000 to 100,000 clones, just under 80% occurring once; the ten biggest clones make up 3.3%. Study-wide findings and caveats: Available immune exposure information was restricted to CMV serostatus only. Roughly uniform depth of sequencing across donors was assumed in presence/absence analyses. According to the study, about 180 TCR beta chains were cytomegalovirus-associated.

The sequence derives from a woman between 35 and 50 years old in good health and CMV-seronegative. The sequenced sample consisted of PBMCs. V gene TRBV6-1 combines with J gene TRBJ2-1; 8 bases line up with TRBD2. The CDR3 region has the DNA TGTGCCAGCATCCAGCGGGAGAGCAGTGAGCAGTTCTTC. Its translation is CASIQRESSEQFF.